These T cell receptor beta chains were read from a single sample in a study of cytomegalovirus exposure and HLA in healthy donors. The data were produced by immunoSEQ multiplex PCR, yet TCRdb's version contains in-frame clones alone and is incomplete. The data contain approximately 110,000 clones, around two thirds of them seen just once; the ten biggest clones take up about 3.8%. The specimen was PBMCs. Source of these receptors: a man aged 25-40 years in good health and CMV-seropositive. Both conserved end residues are trimmed from each CDR3.

V | CDR3
TRBV7-2 | ASSQPGTGLTYEQY
TRBV6-1 | ACARGDTQY
TRBV7-2 | ASSLDLAGGPEQF
TRBV5-6 | ASSLNSYEQY
TRBV5-1 | ASSLGLVHEQY
TRBV4-1 | ASSQQGLGNQPQH
TRBV6-1 | ASKTGQGYEQY
TRBV6-1 | ASRETGAILNTEAF
TRBV6-1 | ASRGTGEVHETQY
TRBV5-6 | ASSLRQEGTQY
TRBV7-9 | ASSVGTMTEAF
TRBV18 | ASSPLGAGITDTQY
TRBV5-4 | ASSLGGGSPLH
TRBV7-6 | ASSLAEADTQY
TRBV5-4 | ASSPGQGGNEQF
TRBV9 | ASTKGLAGEFWDEQF
TRBV4-1 | ASSQDGKGSDTQY
TRBV4-1 | ASSQDELLAVGYT
TRBV15 | ATSRGIQQGPSYNEQF
TRBV5-1 | ASSFTSGSNQPQH
TRBV5-1 | ASSLGQITNEQF
TRBV5-4 | ASSLGQGADTQY
TRBV6-4 | ASSDQGSGANVLT
TRBV7-2 | ASSPSGTGTYGYT
TRBV6-4 | ASSDGASDGYT
TRBV13 | ASSPGLGVYEQY
TRBV5-1 | ASSLDASGYT
TRBV4-2 | ASSQDRGPDTQY
TRBV5-8 | ASSSPGLSYNEQF
TRBV28 | ASSLQPGGPYEQY